These T cell receptor beta chains were read from a single sample in a study of beta chain features in type 1 diabetes. Assay: immunoSEQ multiplex PCR; the TCRdb copy retains only in-frame clones and omits some. The sample has around 400,000 clones, over 12% seen once. The sequenced sample consisted of naive CD4+ T cells from blood. These receptors were collected from a woman between 18 and 30 years old in good health. Each CDR3 is given with its conserved first and last residue. Fields, in order: V gene, clone size, CDR3 protein. Size values are once, few and many counts, or a class for expanded clones, and some rows have none.

v_gene: TRBV6-5; abundance: .; CDR3aa: CASSYSTGIGYTF
v_gene: TRBV5-1; abundance: few; CDR3aa: CASSSVGYEQYF
v_gene: TRBV5-6; abundance: few; CDR3aa: CASSLGRNSYEQYF
v_gene: TRBV27; abundance: .; CDR3aa: CASRRRANEQFF
v_gene: TRBV5-1; abundance: .; CDR3aa: CASSSTPGQPYEQYF
v_gene: TRBV15; abundance: few; CDR3aa: CATSREGNSLYEQYF
v_gene: TRBV4-1; abundance: few; CDR3aa: CASSRIGQTYEQYF
v_gene: TRBV18; abundance: .; CDR3aa: CASSPAGRGVYEQYF
v_gene: TRBV29-1; abundance: .; CDR3aa: CSVEVGLAGGYEQYF
v_gene: TRBV28; abundance: few; CDR3aa: CASSLTDRDNQPQHF
v_gene: TRBV5-1; abundance: .; CDR3aa: CASIGGPSTDTQYF
v_gene: TRBV21-1; abundance: few; CDR3aa: CASLSYRGQGGYTF
v_gene: TRBV30; abundance: .; CDR3aa: CAWSSRNTQYF
v_gene: TRBV6-5; abundance: few; CDR3aa: CASSSLFSGANVLTF
v_gene: TRBV30; abundance: .; CDR3aa: CAWSVGAEGQPQHF
v_gene: TRBV5-1; abundance: .; CDR3aa: CASSLGGRVDTNVLTF
v_gene: TRBV5-1; abundance: .; CDR3aa: CASSLTGPSSGANVLTF
v_gene: TRBV6-5; abundance: .; CDR3aa: CASSSTRERNNEQFF
v_gene: TRBV7-9; abundance: .; CDR3aa: CASSPPRVVYNEQFF
v_gene: TRBV28; abundance: .; CDR3aa: CASSLFYLAKNIQYF
v_gene: TRBV6-5; abundance: few; CDR3aa: CASSYSKGANVLTF
v_gene: TRBV15; abundance: .; CDR3aa: CATSRDLGSEAFF